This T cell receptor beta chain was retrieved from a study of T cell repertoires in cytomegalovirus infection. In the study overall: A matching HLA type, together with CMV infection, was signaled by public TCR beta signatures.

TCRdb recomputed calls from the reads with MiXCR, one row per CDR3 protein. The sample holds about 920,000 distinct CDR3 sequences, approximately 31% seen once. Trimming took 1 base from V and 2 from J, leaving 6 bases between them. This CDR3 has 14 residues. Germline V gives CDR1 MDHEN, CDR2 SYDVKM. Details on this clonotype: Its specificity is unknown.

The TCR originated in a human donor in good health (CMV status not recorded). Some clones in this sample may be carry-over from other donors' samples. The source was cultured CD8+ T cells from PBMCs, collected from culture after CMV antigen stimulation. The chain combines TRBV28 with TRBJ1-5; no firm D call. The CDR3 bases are TGTGCCAGCAGTTTATTAATGGGCAATCAGCCCCAGCATTTT. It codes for CASSLLMGNQPQHF.